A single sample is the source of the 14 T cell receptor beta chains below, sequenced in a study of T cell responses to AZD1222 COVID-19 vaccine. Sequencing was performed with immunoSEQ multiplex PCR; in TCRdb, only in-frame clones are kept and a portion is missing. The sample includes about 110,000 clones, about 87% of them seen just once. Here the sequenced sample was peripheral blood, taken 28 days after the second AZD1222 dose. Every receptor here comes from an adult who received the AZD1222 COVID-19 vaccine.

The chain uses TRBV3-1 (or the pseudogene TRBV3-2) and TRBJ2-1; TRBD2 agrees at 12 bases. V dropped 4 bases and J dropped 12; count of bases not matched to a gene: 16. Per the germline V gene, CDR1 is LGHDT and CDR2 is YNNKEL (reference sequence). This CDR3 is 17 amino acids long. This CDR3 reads CASSPSLAGGPRSWQFF. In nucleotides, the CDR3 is TGTGCCAGCAGCCCCTCGCTAGCGGGAGGGCCACGGTCATGGCAGTTCTTC.

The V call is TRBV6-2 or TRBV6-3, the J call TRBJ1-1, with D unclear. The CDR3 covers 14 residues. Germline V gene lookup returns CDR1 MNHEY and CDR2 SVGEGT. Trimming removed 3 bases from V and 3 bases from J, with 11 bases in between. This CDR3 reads CASSYYAGYTEAFF. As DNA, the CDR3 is TGTGCCAGCAGTTATTACGCTGGGTACACTGAAGCTTTCTTT.

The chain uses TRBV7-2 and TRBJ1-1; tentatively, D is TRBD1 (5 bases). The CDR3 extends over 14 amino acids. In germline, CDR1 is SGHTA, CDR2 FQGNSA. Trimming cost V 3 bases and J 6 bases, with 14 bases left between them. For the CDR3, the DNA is TGTGCCAGCAGCTTGGGGGGTGCCTCCGCTGAAGCTTTCTTT. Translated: CASSLGGASAEAFF.

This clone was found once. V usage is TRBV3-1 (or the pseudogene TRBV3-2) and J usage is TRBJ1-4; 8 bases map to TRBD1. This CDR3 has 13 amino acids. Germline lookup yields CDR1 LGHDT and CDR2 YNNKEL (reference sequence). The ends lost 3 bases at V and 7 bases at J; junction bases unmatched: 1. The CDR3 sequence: CASSQDRVEKLFF. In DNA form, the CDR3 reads TGTGCCAGCAGCCAGGACAGGGTTGAAAAACTGTTTTTT.

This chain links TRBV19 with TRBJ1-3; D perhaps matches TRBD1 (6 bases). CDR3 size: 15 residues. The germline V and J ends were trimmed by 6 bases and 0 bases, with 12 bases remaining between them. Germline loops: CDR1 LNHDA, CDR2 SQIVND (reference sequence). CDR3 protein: CASRRTVSSGNTIYF. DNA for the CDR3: TGTGCCAGTAGGAGGACAGTGAGCTCTGGAAACACCATATATTTT. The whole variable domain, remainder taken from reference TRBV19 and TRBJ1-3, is DGGITQSPKYLFRKEGQNVTLSCEQNLNHDAMYWYRQDPGQGLRLIYYSQIVNDFQKGDIAEGYSVSREKKESFPLTVTSAQKNPTAFYLCASRRTVSSGNTIYFGEGSWLTVV.

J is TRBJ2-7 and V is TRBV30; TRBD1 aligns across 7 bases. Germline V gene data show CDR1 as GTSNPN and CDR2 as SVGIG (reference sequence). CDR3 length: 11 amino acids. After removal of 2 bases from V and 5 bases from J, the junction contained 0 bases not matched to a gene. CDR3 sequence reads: CAWSRGHEQYF. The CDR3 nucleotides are TGTGCCTGGAGTAGGGGGCACGAGCAGTACTTC. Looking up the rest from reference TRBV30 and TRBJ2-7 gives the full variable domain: SQTIHQWPATLVQPVGSPLSLECTVEGTSNPNLYWYRQAAGRGLQLLFYSVGIGQISSEVPQNLSASRPQDRQFILSSKKLLLSDSGFYLCAWSRGHEQYFGPGTRLTVT.

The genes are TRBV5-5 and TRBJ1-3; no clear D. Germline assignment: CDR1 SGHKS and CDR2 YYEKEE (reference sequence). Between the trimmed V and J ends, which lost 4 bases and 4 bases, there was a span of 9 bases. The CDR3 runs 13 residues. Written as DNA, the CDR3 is TGTGCCAGCAGCCCCCAAGGAGGAAACACCATATATTTT. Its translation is CASSPQGGNTIYF.

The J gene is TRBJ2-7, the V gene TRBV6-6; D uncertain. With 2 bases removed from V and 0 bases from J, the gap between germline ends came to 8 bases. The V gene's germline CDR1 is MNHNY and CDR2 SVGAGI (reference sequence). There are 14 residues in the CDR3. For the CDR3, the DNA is TGTGCCAGCAGTTACCAAGCCAGCTCCTACGAGCAGTACTTC. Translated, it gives CASSYQASSYEQYF.

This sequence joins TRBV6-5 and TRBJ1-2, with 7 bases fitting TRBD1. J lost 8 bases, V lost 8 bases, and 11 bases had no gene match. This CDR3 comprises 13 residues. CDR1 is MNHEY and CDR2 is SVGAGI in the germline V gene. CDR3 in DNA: TGTGCCAGCGCTACCCGCCAGGGGGAAGGCTACACCTTC. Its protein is CASATRQGEGYTF.

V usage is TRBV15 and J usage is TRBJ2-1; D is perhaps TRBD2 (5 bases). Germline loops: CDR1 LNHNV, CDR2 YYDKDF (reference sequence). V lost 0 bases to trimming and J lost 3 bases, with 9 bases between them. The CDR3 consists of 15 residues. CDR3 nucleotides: TGTGCCACCAGCAGAGACCCGGGGAACTACAATGAGCAGTTCTTC. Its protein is CATSRDPGNYNEQFF.

This chain's CDR3 is CASSLGRASGTHEQYF. For the CDR3, the DNA is TGCGCCAGCAGCTTGGGTCGGGCTAGCGGGACCCACGAGCAGTACTTC. This sequence joins TRBV5-1 and TRBJ2-7; 9 positions agree with TRBD2. V was pared by 0 bases and J by 5 bases, with 9 bases of the junction left unmatched. The germline CDR1 and CDR2 sequences are SGHRS and YFSETQ. The CDR3 contains 16 residues.

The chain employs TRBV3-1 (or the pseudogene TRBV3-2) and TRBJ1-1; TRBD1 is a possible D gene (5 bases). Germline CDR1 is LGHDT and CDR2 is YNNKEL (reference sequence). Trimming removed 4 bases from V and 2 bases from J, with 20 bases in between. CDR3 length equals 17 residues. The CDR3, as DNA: TGTGCCAGCAGCCGCGGGACCGGGAGAGGGGAAAACACTGAAGCTTTCTTT. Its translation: CASSRGTGRGENTEAFF.

CDR3 DNA: TGTGCCTGGACACGGGACATGAACACTGAAGCTTTCTTT. Translating gives CAWTRDMNTEAFF. The chain couples TRBV30 to TRBJ1-1, with D perhaps matching TRBD1 (6 bases). Trimming cost V 4 bases and J 0 bases, with 9 bases left between them. CDR1 GTSNPN and CDR2 SVGIG come from the germline V gene (reference sequence). The CDR3 loop spans 13 amino acids.

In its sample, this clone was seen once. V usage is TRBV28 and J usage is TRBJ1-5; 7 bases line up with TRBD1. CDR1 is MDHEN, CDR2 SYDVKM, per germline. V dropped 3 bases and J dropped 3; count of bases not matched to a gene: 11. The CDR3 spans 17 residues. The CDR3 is CASSFWGRGPFNQPQHF. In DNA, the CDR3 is TGTGCCAGCAGTTTTTGGGGGAGGGGGCCGTTCAATCAGCCCCAGCATTTT.